The table lists the clone carrying this T cell receptor beta chain with a few counts. The sample comes from a study of radiation and T cells in renal cell carcinoma. Measured with immunoSEQ multiplex PCR; TCRdb has only the in-frame clones, and not every one. The table includes 120,000 to 150,000 clones, around 88% detected once. As to time point: blood 4 weeks post-SBRT, at nephrectomy. Treatment described: 15 Gy SBRT to primary tumor, nephrectomy 4 weeks later. Nephrectomy followed 15 Gy stereotactic body radiation by 4 weeks. The sequence derives from a woman between 45 and 60 years old with renal cell carcinoma. The specimen comprised blood, sampled from a patient whose treatment included radiotherapy and nephrectomy.

The CDR3 region has the DNA TGTGCCAGCAGTGAGATAGAACTCACCGGGGAGCTGTTTTTT. Residues: CASSEIELTGELFF. The chain has TRBV2 and TRBJ2-2; D unclear. This CDR3 is 14 amino acids long. Trimming removed 3 bases at V and 4 bases at J, with 9 bases between. CDR1 and CDR2 (germline): SNHLY, FYNNEI.